This T cell receptor (beta chain) appears in the sequencing data of a study of cytomegalovirus exposure and HLA in healthy donors. Findings and limits, study-wide: Later on, a genetic analysis was performed. It linked a missense variant in DCLRE1C with V- and J-gene trimming of TCR beta.

PCR employed 60 Vbeta and 13 Jbeta primers. Assay: immunoSEQ multiplex PCR; the TCRdb copy retains only in-frame clones and omits some. The table shows around 180,000 clones, with roughly 70% occurring only once. The CDR3 has 13 amino acids. Germline loops: CDR1 SGHDN, CDR2 FVKESK. Trimming took off 4 bases at V and 0 bases at J, with 6 bases between the two ends. As to this clone: Its target is not known.

Sequenced: PBMCs. This chain links TRBV14 with TRBJ1-1; D is ambiguous. This receptor was obtained from a girl under 18 in good health and CMV-seronegative. CDR3 loop: CASSLELNTEAFF. DNA of the CDR3: TGTGCCAGCAGCCTTGAGTTGAACACTGAAGCTTTCTTT. Drawing the rest from reference TRBV14 and TRBJ1-1, the complete variable domain is EAGVTQFPSHSVIEKGQTVTLRCDPISGHDNLYWYRRVMGKEIKFLLHFVKESKQDESGMPNNRFLAERTGGTYSTLKVQPAELEDSGVYFCASSLELNTEAFFGQGTRLTVV.